This T cell receptor (beta chain) was captured in a study of shared clonotypes between healthy human individuals. Study observations and caveats: Relative to clonotypes present in all four donors, those not shared had lower generation probabilities.

This clone has just a few counts. The target antigen is unknown. As defined, naive CD8 cells were CD45RO-negative and positively selected for CCR7, with terminally differentiated effector memory CD45RA+ cells excluded. Profiled with immunoSEQ multiplex PCR; TCRdb holds only in-frame clones, not every one. This sample has some 740,000 clones, with about 91% found just once. The clonotype comes from a man aged 25 to 40 in good health. Sequencing was performed on naive CD8+ T cells sorted from blood.

Here the CDR3 DNA reads TGTGCCAGCAGCTTATTTACAGGGGCCGGGGAGCTGTTTTTT. Translated, it gives CASSLFTGAGELFF. The genes are TRBV11-3 and TRBJ2-2, with 7 bases fitting TRBD1. The germline CDR1 and CDR2 sequences are SGHNT and YENEEA. The V and J ends lost 2 bases and 6 bases, in that order; junction bases with no gene match: 3. The CDR3 sequence is 14 residues long. Combining the CDR3 with reference TRBV11-3 and TRBJ2-2 gives the whole variable domain EAGVVQSPRYKIIEKKQPVAFWCNPISGHNTLYWYLQNLGQGPELLIRYENEEAVDDSQLPKDRFSAERLKGVDSTLKIQPAELGDSAVYLCASSLFTGAGELFFGEGSRLTVL.